Included here is one T cell receptor (beta chain) sequence, with context. This sample is drawn from a study of OX40 agonist ivuxolimab in advanced cancers. V lost 0 bases and J 12 bases, leaving 16 bases between the germline ends. The CDR3 spans 14 residues. Germline V gives CDR1 SGHDT, CDR2 YYEEEE. Only in-frame clones appear in the TCRdb table, and some are missing; sequencing was by immunoSEQ multiplex PCR. The sample consists of roughly 13,000 clones, approximately 80% of them appearing once. The gene calls are TRBV5-6 and TRBJ2-1; D is perhaps TRBD1 (6 bases). The sequencing used CD4+ or CD8+ T cells sorted from blood, collected in a trial of the OX40 agonist ivuxolimab. This clonotype originated in an adult with an advanced solid tumor such as melanoma, head and neck, liver or kidney cancer. The CDR3 reads CASSLEGDGYRQFF. For the CDR3, the DNA is TGTGCCAGCAGCTTGGAGGGGGATGGTTATCGGCAGTTCTTC.